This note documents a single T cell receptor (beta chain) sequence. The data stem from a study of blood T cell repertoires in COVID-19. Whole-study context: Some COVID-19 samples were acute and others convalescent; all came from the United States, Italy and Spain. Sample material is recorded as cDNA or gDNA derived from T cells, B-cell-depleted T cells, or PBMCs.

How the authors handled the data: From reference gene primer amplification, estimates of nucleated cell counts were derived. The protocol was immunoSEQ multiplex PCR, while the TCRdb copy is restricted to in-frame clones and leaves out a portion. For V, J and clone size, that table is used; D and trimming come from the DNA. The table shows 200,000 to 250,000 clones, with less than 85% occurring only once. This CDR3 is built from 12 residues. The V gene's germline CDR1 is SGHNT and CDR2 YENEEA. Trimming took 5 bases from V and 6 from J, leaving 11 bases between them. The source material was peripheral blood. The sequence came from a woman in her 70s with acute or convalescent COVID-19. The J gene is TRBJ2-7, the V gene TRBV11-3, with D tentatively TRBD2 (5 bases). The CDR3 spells CASSLQRGEQYF. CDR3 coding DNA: TGTGCCAGCAGCCTCCAACGGGGCGAGCAGTACTTC.